These 2 T cell receptor beta chains were all obtained from the same sample, sequenced in a study of T cells in Graves' hyperthyroidism and ophthalmopathy. TCR beta CDR3 region amplification was performed from RNA transcripts. Carried out on the TCR CDR3, a first-round RT-PCR used the HTBI primer set. TCRdb re-called the multiplex PCR reads through MiXCR, storing one row per CDR3 protein. Among roughly 600,000 distinct CDR3 sequences, more than 14% were seen once, and the ten largest hold about 12%. The sample consisted of blood. Receptors were obtained from a woman aged 45-60 years with Graves' ophthalmopathy.

This clonotype has more than one count but fewer than ten. The chain combines TRBV29-1 with TRBJ1-1; D perhaps matches TRBD1 (6 bases). CDR1 is SQVTM, CDR2 ANQGSEA, per germline. The V and J ends lost 4 bases and 0 bases respectively, with 12 bases between them. CDR3 size: 14 residues. CDR3 DNA: TGCAGCGTTGCCCTGGGGACATTGAACACTGAAGCTTTCTTT. Its translation is CSVALGTLNTEAFF.

This clonotype was recorded at least ten times. The genes are TRBV7-9 and TRBJ2-3; 13 bases fit TRBD2. CDR3 length: 16 amino acids. Unmatched junction bases numbered 7, after V lost 4 bases and J lost 6 bases. Germline V gives CDR1 SEHNR, CDR2 FQNEAQ (reference sequence). CDR3 loop: CASSSGLAGESDTQYF. The CDR3 nucleotides read TGTGCCAGCAGCTCCGGACTAGCGGGAGAGTCGGATACGCAGTATTTT.